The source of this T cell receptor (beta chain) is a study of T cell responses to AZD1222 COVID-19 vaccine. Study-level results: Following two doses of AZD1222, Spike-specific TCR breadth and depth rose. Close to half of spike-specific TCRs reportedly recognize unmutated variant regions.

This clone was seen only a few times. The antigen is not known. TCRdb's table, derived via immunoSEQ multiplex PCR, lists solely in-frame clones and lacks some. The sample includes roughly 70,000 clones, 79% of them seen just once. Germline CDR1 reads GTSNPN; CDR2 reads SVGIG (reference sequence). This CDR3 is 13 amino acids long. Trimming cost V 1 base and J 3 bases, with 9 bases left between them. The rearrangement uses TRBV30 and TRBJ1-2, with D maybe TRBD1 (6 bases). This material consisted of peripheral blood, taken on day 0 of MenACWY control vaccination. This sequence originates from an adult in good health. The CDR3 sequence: CAWSGQGHYGYTF. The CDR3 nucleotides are TGTGCCTGGAGTGGGCAGGGGCACTATGGCTACACCTTC.